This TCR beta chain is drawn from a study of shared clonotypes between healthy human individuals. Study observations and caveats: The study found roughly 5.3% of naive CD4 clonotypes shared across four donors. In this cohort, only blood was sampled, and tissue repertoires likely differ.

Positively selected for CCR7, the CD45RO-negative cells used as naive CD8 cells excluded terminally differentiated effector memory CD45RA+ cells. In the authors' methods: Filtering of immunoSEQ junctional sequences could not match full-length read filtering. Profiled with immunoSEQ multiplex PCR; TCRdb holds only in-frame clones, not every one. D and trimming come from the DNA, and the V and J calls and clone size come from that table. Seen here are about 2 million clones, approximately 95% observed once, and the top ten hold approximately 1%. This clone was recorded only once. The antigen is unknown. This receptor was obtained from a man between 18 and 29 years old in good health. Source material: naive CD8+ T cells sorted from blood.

The CDR3 sequence: CASSRTSGSGSEQFF. CDR3 coding DNA: TGTGCCAGCAGTCGGACTAGCGGGAGCGGTAGTGAGCAGTTCTTC. The chain is built from TRBV27 and TRBJ2-1, with TRBD2 matching 13 bases. This CDR3 region has 15 residues. The V gene end was trimmed by 5 bases and the J gene end by 9 bases; junction bases not matched to a gene: 7. Looked up from germline, CDR1 is MNHEY and CDR2 is SMNVEV (reference sequence).